The subject of this entry is one T cell receptor (beta chain). Genomic DNA from each subset was divided evenly over several immunoSEQ plates. For sorted subsets, about 200 ng DNA per replicate equaled tens of thousands of T cell genomes. Generated by immunoSEQ multiplex PCR, the TCRdb table keeps only in-frame clones and is missing some. The sample consists of about 550,000 clones, just under 97% of them appearing once. The CDR3 covers 13 residues. Per germline, CDR1 GTSNPN and CDR2 SVGIG (reference sequence). V lost 1 base to trimming and J lost 5 bases, with 11 bases between them. This entry belongs to a study of shared clonotypes between healthy human individuals. Positively selected for CCR7, the CD45RO-negative cells used as naive CD8 cells excluded terminally differentiated effector memory CD45RA+ cells.

The sample comprised naive CD8+ T cells sorted from blood. The origin of this receptor is a woman in her twenties or thirties in good health. This chain connects TRBV30 to TRBJ2-5; possibly TRBD2 for D (6 bases). CDR3 region: CAWSGRERETQYF. The DNA of the CDR3 is TGTGCCTGGAGTGGTCGGGAGAGGGAGACCCAGTACTTC.